These 32 T cell receptor beta chains were sequenced from one sample in a study of T cells after yellow fever vaccination (dated by TCRdb to about 2019). The treatment or condition label corresponds to: live attenuated yellow fever vaccine strain. Libraries were made using 5' RACE. The data were produced on an Illumina HiSeq 2500. The raw public data were reprocessed by TCRdb itself: fastp quality trimming at Q25, MiXCR clonotype calling, in-frame beta chains only. All rows with the same CDR3 protein become a single entry with the most common DNA and genes. Within this sample are hundreds of thousands of distinct CDR3 sequences, with around 8.1% of them counted one time only. Clones ranked in the top ten supply 15% to 20% of the sample. The sample in question was PBMCs, obtained around 45 days after the first yellow fever vaccination. These receptors were collected from a man aged 18 to 30 who received the YFV17D yellow fever vaccine.

The J gene is TRBJ1-1, the V gene TRBV7-2, with D possibly matching TRBD1 (6 bases). Germline CDR1 SGHTA, CDR2 FQGNSA. The CDR3 contains 15 residues. V lost 2 bases, J lost 1 base, and 11 bases lay in between. The CDR3 loop is CASSLPQTGNTEAFF. In DNA, the CDR3 is TGTGCCAGCAGCTTACCCCAGACAGGGAACACTGAAGCTTTCTTT. The variable domain in full, with the rest retrieved from reference TRBV7-2 and TRBJ1-1, is GAGVSQSPSNKVTEKGKDVELRCDPISGHTALYWYRQSLGQGLEFLIYFQGNSAPDKSGLPSDRFSAERTGGSVSTLTIQRTQQEDSAVYLCASSLPQTGNTEAFFGQGTRLTVV.

This clonotype showed up just a few times. V and J are TRBV28 and TRBJ2-7, with TRBD1 identical over 10 bases. V shed 10 bases and J 1 base; nucleotides not matched to a gene: 4. Per germline, CDR1 MDHEN and CDR2 SYDVKM. This CDR3 has 13 residues. CDR3 sequence: CAIRDRGSYEQYV. Here the CDR3 DNA reads TGTGCCATCCGGGACAGGGGTTCCTACGAGCAGTACGTC.

This clonotype was picked up a small number of times. V gene TRBV28 combines with J gene TRBJ2-1; TRBD1 matches at 10 bases. Losses at the gene ends were 4 bases for V and 8 bases for J; bases not matched to a gene: 26. CDR3 length: 21 residues. CDR1 and CDR2 (germline): MDHEN, SYDVKM. CDR3 nucleotides: TGTGCCAGCAGTTCACTCTACATCCGGGACAGGGGCTCCTTAACGGGTTATGAGCAGTTCTTC. This sequence encodes CASSSLYIRDRGSLTGYEQFF.

This clonotype was observed a handful of times. This chain links TRBV4-3 with TRBJ1-1; 7 bases map to TRBD1. The germline V gene encodes CDR1 LGHNA and CDR2 YSLEER. The CDR3 spans 12 residues. V lost 1 base, J lost 9 bases, and 2 bases stayed unmatched. CDR3 bases: TGCGCCAGCAGCCAAGGACAGGGTAAAGCTTTCTTT. Residues: CASSQGQGKAFF.

This clonotype was seen only a few times. The chain carries TRBV9 and TRBJ1-1, with D unclear. The CDR3 has 15 amino acids. Trimming removed 0 bases from V and 4 bases from J, with 13 bases in between. Germline-derived CDR1 and CDR2 are SGDLS and YYNGEE. The CDR3 coding sequence is TGTGCCAGCAGCGTAGTGGCCGGAAAGAGCACTGAAGCTTTCTTT. It codes for CASSVVAGKSTEAFF.

The V call is TRBV5-1, the J call TRBJ1-1; 7 bases are shared with TRBD1. The CDR3 has 13 amino acids. V was pared by 4 bases and J by 6 bases, with 6 bases of the junction left unmatched. Germline values: CDR1 SGHRS, CDR2 YFSETQ. DNA for the CDR3: TGCGCCAGCAGCGCTACAGGGGAGGCTGAAGCTTTCTTT. Its translation is CASSATGEAEAFF.

This clonotype was seen more than once but under ten times. The chain joins TRBV28 to TRBJ2-3; 9 nucleotides align to TRBD1. The V segment lost 5 bases and the J segment 7 bases; nucleotides outside the gene matches: 10. CDR3 length: 15 amino acids. Per the germline V gene, CDR1 is MDHEN and CDR2 is SYDVKM. Here the CDR3 DNA reads TGTGCCAGCAGTCACCCCGGGACAGGGTTGTATACGCAGTATTTT. Translating gives CASSHPGTGLYTQYF.

The chain recombines TRBV12-3 or TRBV12-4 with TRBJ2-3; no clear D. Between the trimmed V and J ends, which lost 5 bases and 0 bases, there was a span of 12 bases. This CDR3 comprises 15 residues. CDR3 bases: TGTGCCAGCAGTAAACGGTCATGGAGCACAGATACGCAGTATTTT. Protein product: CASSKRSWSTDTQYF.

This clonotype was counted a few times. This chain connects TRBV2 to TRBJ2-1, with 7 nucleotides matching TRBD1. This CDR3 contains 15 residues. V shed 6 bases, J shed 6 bases, and the junction held 11 bases outside the gene matches. Germline loops: CDR1 SNHLY, CDR2 FYNNEI. The CDR3 coding sequence is TGTGCCAGCAGCGGGGACAGATCAGGGAGCAATGAGCAGTTCTTC. It codes for CASSGDRSGSNEQFF.

This chain connects TRBV10-3 to TRBJ2-7; D may be TRBD2 (5 bases). This CDR3 is 14 amino acids long. V was pared by 5 bases and J by 0 bases, with 11 bases between. Germline values: CDR1 ENHRY, CDR2 SYGVKD. CDR3 nucleotide sequence: TGTGCCATCAGTCCCGCGGGCAGCTCCTACGAGCAGTACTTC. Protein: CAISPAGSSYEQYF.

This clonotype was seen at least ten times. The J gene is TRBJ1-1, the V gene TRBV29-1; D call uncertain. V was clipped by 0 bases and J by 4 bases, with 12 bases between them. This CDR3 has 14 residues. Germline lookup yields CDR1 SQVTM and CDR2 ANQGSEA. The CDR3 spells CSVEDTVKGTEAFF. In nucleotides, the CDR3 is TGCAGCGTTGAAGATACGGTAAAAGGCACTGAAGCTTTCTTT.

The chain is built from TRBV4-3 and TRBJ1-2; D is undetermined. Germline CDR1 reads LGHNA; CDR2 reads YSLEER. Trimming left V 4 bases short and J 6 bases short, with 12 bases between. The CDR3 has 13 residues. DNA of the CDR3: TGCGCCAGCAGCCCCTCGGGCAGTAATGGCTACACCTTC. Its translation is CASSPSGSNGYTF.

This clonotype was seen at least ten times. This chain uses TRBV7-2 with TRBJ1-5; TRBD1 agrees at 10 bases. J gave up 3 bases and V 5 bases, and 7 bases lay outside the gene matches. The CDR3 contains 16 residues. Germline V lookup: CDR1 SGHTA, CDR2 FQGNSA. CDR3 sequence reads: CASSDRDRGANQPQHF. The CDR3 nucleotides read TGTGCCAGCAGCGACCGGGACAGGGGAGCCAATCAGCCCCAGCATTTT.

This clonotype was detected many times. The chain recombines TRBV6-6 with TRBJ2-1; 8 bases map to TRBD2. Trimming at V came to 4 bases and at J to 13 bases, leaving 9 bases not matched to a gene. The CDR3 spans 13 residues. Germline values: CDR1 MNHNY, CDR2 SVGAGI (reference sequence). The CDR3 region has the DNA TGTGCCAGCAGTTCCCGTGGGGCGGGGGGCCAGTTCTTC. It codes for CASSSRGAGGQFF.

This clonotype was seen repeatedly, ten times or more. This rearrangement joins TRBV7-9 to TRBJ2-2; 10 bases are shared with TRBD1. V dropped 5 bases and J dropped 2; count of bases not matched to a gene: 8. The CDR3 consists of 17 residues. CDR1 and CDR2 from the germline V gene are SEHNR and FQNEAQ (reference sequence). The CDR3 bases are TGTGCCAGCAGCCCCCTACGGGACAGGGGAAACACCGGGGAGCTGTTTTTT. Its protein is CASSPLRDRGNTGELFF. Full variable domain (outside the CDR3, taken from reference TRBV7-9 and TRBJ2-2): DTGVSQNPRHKITKRGQNVTFRCDPISEHNRLYWYRQTLGQGPEFLTYFQNEAQLEKSRLLSDRFSAERPKGSFSTLEIQRTEQGDSAMYLCASSPLRDRGNTGELFFGEGSRLTVL.

The chain carries TRBV19 and TRBJ2-7, with a weak D call TRBD2 (6 bases). V was pared by 5 bases and J by 2 bases, with 13 bases between. Germline loops: CDR1 LNHDA, CDR2 SQIVND (reference sequence). CDR3 length: 14 amino acids. The chain's CDR3 is CASSRPGLAYEQYF. CDR3 sequence (DNA): TGTGCCAGTAGTCGACCGGGACTGGCCTACGAGCAGTACTTC.

The chain couples TRBV7-9 to TRBJ2-7; no reliable D call. The CDR3 consists of 11 residues. Germline V gives CDR1 SEHNR, CDR2 FQNEAQ (reference sequence). With 10 bases removed from V and 6 bases from J, the gap between germline ends came to 13 bases. CDR3 coding DNA: TGTGCCACCACGCAGACGCCCGAGCAGTACTTC. Encoded protein: CATTQTPEQYF.

J is TRBJ1-2 and V is TRBV30, with D perhaps matching TRBD1 (5 bases). The V and J ends lost 0 bases and 0 bases respectively, with 14 bases between them. Germline assignment: CDR1 GTSNPN and CDR2 SVGIG (reference sequence). The CDR3 consists of 16 residues. CDR3 residues: CAWSVLAGRTNYGYTF. The DNA of the CDR3 is TGTGCCTGGAGTGTACTGGCGGGACGAACTAACTATGGCTACACCTTC.

The V and J genes are TRBV21-1 and TRBJ2-1; no check of the table's D call, TRBD1, against the DNA was made. TRBV21-1 counts as a pseudogene. CDR3 length: 17 residues. The CDR3 here is CASSKNPGQGGGNEQFF. As DNA, the CDR3 is TGTGCCAGCAGCAAAAACCCGGGACAGGGGGGGGGCAATGAGCAGTTCTTC.

This clonotype was seen a few times. The V and J genes are TRBV15 and TRBJ2-7; D may correspond to TRBD1 or TRBD2 (5 bases each). Germline V gene lookup returns CDR1 LNHNV and CDR2 YYDKDF (reference sequence). With 3 bases removed from V and 2 bases from J, the gap between germline ends came to 14 bases. There are 15 residues in the CDR3. CDR3 in DNA: TGTGCCACCAGCAGTTCGGCAGGGAGCCCCTACGAGCAGTACTTC. Translation: CATSSSAGSPYEQYF.

This clonotype was counted only a few times. This chain joins TRBV6-1 and TRBJ2-5; the D gene is possibly TRBD2 (5 bases). Germline loops: CDR1 MNHNS, CDR2 SASEGT. V was trimmed by 7 bases and J by 9 bases, leaving 21 bases between them. The CDR3 covers 14 residues. This CDR3 is CASTQSHTKEAQYF. In DNA, the CDR3 is TGTGCCAGCACCCAGTCCCACACCAAGGAGGCCCAGTACTTC.

V and J are TRBV28 and TRBJ2-1; weak D call: TRBD2 (6 bases). Germline V gene lookup returns CDR1 MDHEN and CDR2 SYDVKM. CDR3 length: 14 residues. V lost 5 bases and J 6 bases, leaving 14 bases between the germline ends. The CDR3 is CASSPLGRGNEQFF. In DNA, the CDR3 is TGTGCCAGCAGTCCATTAGGGCGGGGCAATGAGCAGTTCTTC. Looking up the rest from reference TRBV28 and TRBJ2-1 gives the full variable domain: DVKVTQSSRYLVKRTGEKVFLECVQDMDHENMFWYRQDPGLGLRLIYFSYDVKMKEKGDIPEGYSVSREKKERFSLILESASTNQTSMYLCASSPLGRGNEQFFGPGTRLTVL.

The table lists this clonotype with a few counts. V usage is TRBV7-9 and J usage is TRBJ1-2; 7 bases are shared with TRBD1. The CDR3 is made up of 15 amino acids. From germline, CDR1 is SEHNR and CDR2 FQNEAQ (reference sequence). Unmatched junction bases numbered 5, after V lost 3 bases and J lost 1 base. This CDR3 is CASSFVQGGNYGYTF. The CDR3 DNA reads as TGTGCCAGCAGCTTCGTGCAGGGGGGTAACTATGGCTACACCTTC.

The chain is built from TRBV3-1 and TRBJ2-1; D is perhaps TRBD1 (6 bases). The CDR3 spans 14 residues. Germline V gene sequence: CDR1 LGHDT, CDR2 YNNKEL (reference sequence). The V end was cut by 5 bases, the J end by 4 bases, with 12 bases between. The CDR3: CASSYRQEYNEQFF. DNA of the CDR3: TGTGCCAGCAGCTACCGACAGGAGTACAATGAGCAGTTCTTC.

This chain connects TRBV19 to TRBJ2-3; 11 nucleotides line up with TRBD2. V lost 7 bases, J lost 4 bases, and 7 bases stayed unmatched. The CDR3 is 15 residues long. Germline CDR1 and CDR2: LNHDA and SQIVND (reference sequence). The CDR3 DNA reads as TGTGCCAGTACCCGAACTAGCGGGGGTTCAGATACGCAGTATTTT. Its translation: CASTRTSGGSDTQYF.

This chain uses TRBV11-2 with TRBJ2-3; TRBD2 matches at 8 bases. Germline V gene sequence: CDR1 SGHAT, CDR2 FQNNGV. This CDR3 is 18 amino acids long. Unmatched junction bases numbered 16, after V lost 3 bases and J lost 5 bases. CDR3 bases: TGTGCCAGCAGCTTGACCCGAACCGGGGGACTAGTCGGAGATACGCAGTATTTT. Its translation: CASSLTRTGGLVGDTQYF. The whole variable domain, remainder taken from reference TRBV11-2 and TRBJ2-3, is EAGVAQSPRYKIIEKRQSVAFWCNPISGHATLYWYQQILGQGPKLLIQFQNNGVVDDSQLPKDRFSAERLKGVDSTLKIQPAKLEDSAVYLCASSLTRTGGLVGDTQYFGPGTRLTVL.

This clonotype was seen only a few times. V usage is TRBV21-1 and J usage is TRBJ2-2. TRBV21-1 is described as a pseudogene. The CDR3 has 14 amino acids. The CDR3 loop is CASPSGRETGELFF. The CDR3 DNA reads as TGTGCCAGCCCCAGTGGCAGAGAAACCGGGGAGCTGTTTTTT.

The rearrangement joins TRBV6-2 or TRBV6-3 to TRBJ2-5; D could derive from TRBD1 or TRBD2 (5 bases each). The germline V gene has CDR1 MNHEY and CDR2 SVGEGT. Trimming left V 6 bases short and J 0 bases short, with 17 bases between. The length of the CDR3 is 16 residues. CDR3 coding DNA: TGTGCCAGCAGCCCCCTCCGTGGGGGATACCAAGAGACCCAGTACTTC. Translation: CASSPLRGGYQETQYF.

This chain connects TRBV18 to TRBJ1-4, with 9 positions matching TRBD1. Trimming removed 6 bases from V and 8 bases from J; junction bases left unmatched: 4. The CDR3 runs 13 residues. Germline CDR1 is KGHSH and CDR2 is LQKENI. CDR3 sequence: CASSWTGEEKLFF. CDR3 sequence (DNA): TGTGCCAGCTCTTGGACAGGGGAAGAAAAACTGTTTTTT.

Many counts were recorded for this clonotype. In nucleotides, the CDR3 is TGCAGTGCTAGAGATGTTCAGAGCCTCAATCAGCCCCAGCATTTT. It yields the protein CSARDVQSLNQPQHF. The chain carries TRBV20-1 and TRBJ1-5; D is undetermined. The length of the CDR3 is 15 residues. V lost 0 bases, J lost 3 bases, and 12 bases lay in between. Per germline, CDR1 DFQATT and CDR2 SNEGSKA (reference sequence).

This sequence joins TRBV7-9 and TRBJ2-2; D not certain. The germline V gene has CDR1 SEHNR and CDR2 FQNEAQ (reference sequence). Trimming pared 3 bases from V and 1 base from J, leaving 15 bases between. CDR3 size: 17 residues. The CDR3 sequence is CASSFETTTENTGELFF. The CDR3, as DNA: TGTGCCAGCAGCTTCGAAACGACCACTGAGAACACCGGGGAGCTGTTTTTT. Filled out from reference TRBV7-9 and TRBJ2-2, the complete variable domain reads DTGVSQNPRHKITKRGQNVTFRCDPISEHNRLYWYRQTLGQGPEFLTYFQNEAQLEKSRLLSDRFSAERPKGSFSTLEIQRTEQGDSAMYLCASSFETTTENTGELFFGEGSRLTVL.

This clonotype was observed a few times. This chain uses TRBV24-1 with TRBJ1-1, with no clear D. Trimming took 3 bases from V and 9 from J, leaving 7 bases between them. Germline CDR1 KGHDR, CDR2 SFDVKD. CDR3 length: 11 amino acids. The CDR3: CATSDGFKAFF. The CDR3 coding sequence is TGTGCCACCAGTGATGGGTTTAAAGCTTTCTTT.